This T cell receptor (beta chain) was captured in a study of T cells in Graves' hyperthyroidism and ophthalmopathy. Study-level results: Ophthalmopathy and stable hyperthyroidism were separated by a 13 V-J model. The model's output predicted ophthalmopathy at a median of roughly 6.9 months prior to onset.

In this sample, this clonotype turned up many times. What it recognizes is unknown. Germline V gene sequence: CDR1 SGHTA, CDR2 FQGNSA. This CDR3 spans 10 amino acids. V lost 3 bases to trimming and J lost 4 bases, with 0 bases between them. Patients were excluded for uncontrolled infection, other autoimmune disease, pregnancy or lactation. Each diagnosis was grounded in clinical symptoms, serum thyroxine and TRAb, thyroid ultrasound, and orbital computed tomography. RNA transcripts served as the template for amplifying TCR beta CDR3 regions. HTBI primers drove first-round RT-PCR of the TCR CDR3. MiXCR, run by TCRdb on the multiplex PCR reads, gives a single entry per CDR3 protein. The sample shows about 210,000 distinct CDR3 sequences, 17% of them seen only once.

The sequenced sample consisted of blood. The origin of this receptor is a man in his fifties with Graves' hyperthyroidism. The chain links TRBV7-2 to TRBJ1-1; unclear D gene. The CDR3 is CASSFTEAFF. CDR3 in DNA: TGTGCCAGCAGCTTCACTGAAGCTTTCTTT. The variable domain in full, with the rest retrieved from reference TRBV7-2 and TRBJ1-1, is GAGVSQSPSNKVTEKGKDVELRCDPISGHTALYWYRQSLGQGLEFLIYFQGNSAPDKSGLPSDRFSAERTGGSVSTLTIQRTQQEDSAVYLCASSFTEAFFGQGTRLTVV.